This entry lists 23 T cell receptor beta chains sequenced from one sample in a study of blood T cell repertoires in COVID-19. TCRdb's copy holds only in-frame clones and misses some; the assay was immunoSEQ multiplex PCR. The sample lists a few hundred thousand clones, 70% to 90% seen once, with roughly 2.4% in the top ten. Sequencing input: peripheral blood. All receptors derive from a woman aged 45-65 years with acute or convalescent COVID-19.

V usage is TRBV7-2 and J usage is TRBJ2-2; TRBD2 agrees at 7 bases. This CDR3 has 14 amino acids. CDR1 and CDR2 from the germline V gene are SGHTA and FQGNSA. J lost 2 bases, V lost 5 bases, and 2 bases had no gene match. In DNA, the CDR3 is TGTGCCAGCAGCGTGGGACTAAACACCGGGGAGCTGTTTTTT. Protein product: CASSVGLNTGELFF.

The V call is TRBV2, the J call TRBJ2-2; perhaps TRBD2 as D (7 bases). Trimming pared 1 base from V and 2 bases from J, leaving 17 bases between. The CDR3 covers 18 residues. Germline lookup yields CDR1 SNHLY and CDR2 FYNNEI. In nucleotides, the CDR3 is TGTGCCAGCAGTGAAGGCCTCGGAGGGGGGGACAACACCGGGGAGCTGTTTTTT. It codes for CASSEGLGGGDNTGELFF. The whole variable domain, remainder taken from reference TRBV2 and TRBJ2-2, is EPEVTQTPSHQVTQMGQEVILRCVPISNHLYFYWYRQILGQKVEFLVSFYNNEISEKSEIFDDQFSVERPDGSNFTLKIRSTKLEDSAMYFCASSEGLGGGDNTGELFFGEGSRLTVL.

V is TRBV6-5 and J is TRBJ2-3; possible D gene TRBD2, 6 bases. V was pared by 4 bases and J by 0 bases, with 8 bases between. Germline CDR1 reads MNHEY; CDR2 reads SVGAGI. This CDR3 is built from 14 residues. CDR3 region: CASSSRGSTDTQYF. CDR3 bases: TGTGCCAGCAGTTCCCGGGGGAGCACAGATACGCAGTATTTT.

This chain uses TRBV5-1 with TRBJ1-4, with 9 positions matching TRBD1. Germline CDR1 reads SGHRS; CDR2 reads YFSETQ. The CDR3 contains 16 residues. Germline trimming cut 2 bases from V and 3 bases from J; bases unmatched to any gene: 5. As DNA, the CDR3 is TGCGCCAGCAGCTTAAGACAGGGGGGATCTAATGAAAAACTGTTTTTT. Protein product: CASSLRQGGSNEKLFF.

The chain joins TRBV29-1 to TRBJ2-2, with a weak D call TRBD1 (6 bases). Germline V gene data show CDR1 as SQVTM and CDR2 as ANQGSEA. The CDR3 runs to 13 residues. V lost 7 bases to trimming and J lost 1 base, with 10 bases between them. This CDR3 reads CSGTGQNTGELFF. In DNA form, the CDR3 reads TGCAGCGGAACAGGGCAGAACACCGGGGAGCTGTTTTTT.

The chain has TRBV2 and TRBJ1-1; D is ambiguous. Trimming removed 8 bases at V and 1 base at J, with 11 bases between. The CDR3 has 13 amino acids. Germline lookup yields CDR1 SNHLY and CDR2 FYNNEI. In DNA form, the CDR3 reads TGTGCCAGCGGAGGGAATCGGAACACTGAAGCTTTCTTT. As protein: CASGGNRNTEAFF. The variable domain in full, completed from reference TRBV2 and TRBJ1-1, reads EPEVTQTPSHQVTQMGQEVILRCVPISNHLYFYWYRQILGQKVEFLVSFYNNEISEKSEIFDDQFSVERPDGSNFTLKIRSTKLEDSAMYFCASGGNRNTEAFFGQGTRLTVV.

The chain employs TRBV6-5 and TRBJ2-1, with D uncertain. The CDR3 spans 14 residues. The V gene's germline CDR1 is MNHEY and CDR2 SVGAGI. Trimming took 0 bases from V and 7 from J, leaving 10 bases between them. The CDR3 region has the DNA TGTGCCAGCAGTTACTCCCACAAAACGAATGAGCAGTTCTTC. This codes for CASSYSHKTNEQFF.

This sequence joins TRBV5-4 and TRBJ1-3; perhaps TRBD1 as D (6 bases). The CDR3 length is 16 residues. The ends were cut back, 0 bases at V and 5 bases at J, with 15 bases in the middle. CDR1 SGHNT and CDR2 YYREEE come from the germline V gene (reference sequence). CDR3 in amino acids: CASSLGDRDKRNTIYF. DNA of the CDR3: TGTGCCAGCAGCTTGGGTGACCGGGACAAGAGAAACACCATATATTTT.

This sequence joins TRBV24-1 and TRBJ1-2, with TRBD1 identical over 7 bases. Looked up from germline, CDR1 is KGHDR and CDR2 is SFDVKD. V trimming: 5 bases; J trimming: 3 bases; junction bases outside the gene matches: 5. There are 14 residues in the CDR3. Here the CDR3 reads CATSGDRVDYGYTF. The CDR3 region has the DNA TGTGCCACCAGTGGAGACAGGGTTGACTATGGCTACACCTTC.

The chain employs TRBV7-8 and TRBJ1-6, with 8 bases that match TRBD1. J lost 0 bases, V lost 6 bases, and 4 bases had no gene match. Germline-derived CDR1 and CDR2 are SGHVS and FQNEAQ. The CDR3 is made up of 16 amino acids. The CDR3 is CASRNRGSSYNSPLHF. The CDR3 coding sequence is TGTGCCAGCAGAAACAGGGGGAGCTCCTATAATTCACCCCTCCACTTT.

The chain employs TRBV5-6 and TRBJ1-5; 8 bases fit TRBD1. The V segment lost 4 bases and the J segment 4 bases; nucleotides outside the gene matches: 7. In germline, CDR1 is SGHDT, CDR2 YYEEEE. The CDR3 is 15 amino acids. Here the CDR3 DNA reads TGTGCCAGCAGCGTGGGACAGGCCTATAATCAGCCCCAGCATTTT. Residues: CASSVGQAYNQPQHF.

The J gene is TRBJ1-2, the V gene TRBV12-3 or TRBV12-4; the match to TRBD1 covers 8 bases. The ends lost 5 bases at V and 7 bases at J; junction bases unmatched: 3. The CDR3 spans 12 residues. This CDR3 reads CASSIRGLGYTF. CDR3 nucleotide sequence: TGTGCCAGCAGTATCAGGGGGCTTGGCTACACCTTC.

The chain recombines TRBV5-1 with TRBJ1-1, with D perhaps TRBD1 (6 bases). Germline V gene lookup returns CDR1 SGHRS and CDR2 YFSETQ. V lost 4 bases to trimming and J lost 0 bases, with 10 bases between them. This CDR3 has 14 residues. CDR3 bases: TGCGCCAGCAGCCACGGACAGATGAACACTGAAGCTTTCTTT. Translating it yields CASSHGQMNTEAFF. The full variable domain, completed using reference TRBV5-1 and TRBJ1-1, is KAGVTQTPRYLIKTRGQQVTLSCSPISGHRSVSWYQQTPGQGLQFLFEYFSETQRNKGNFPGRFSGRQFSNSRSEMNVSTLELGDSALYLCASSHGQMNTEAFFGQGTRLTVV.

This rearrangement joins TRBV5-6 to TRBJ1-1; D ambiguous. The CDR3 covers 12 residues. Germline assignment: CDR1 SGHDT and CDR2 YYEEEE. Trimming cost V 4 bases and J 3 bases, with 7 bases left between them. CDR3 loop: CASSLLDTEAFF. The CDR3 nucleotides read TGTGCCAGCAGCCTATTGGACACTGAAGCTTTCTTT. Full variable domain (remainder filled in from reference TRBV5-6 and TRBJ1-1): DAGVTQSPTHLIKTRGQQVTLRCSPKSGHDTVSWYQQALGQGPQFIFQYYEEEERQRGNFPDRFSGHQFPNYSSELNVNALLLGDSALYLCASSLLDTEAFFGQGTRLTVV.

V is TRBV18 and J is TRBJ2-2; perhaps TRBD2 as D (5 bases). Trimming left V 3 bases short and J 4 bases short, with 12 bases between. CDR1 is KGHSH and CDR2 is LQKENI in the germline V gene. The CDR3 spans 15 residues. The chain's CDR3 is CASSPNEGTTGELFF. The DNA for the CDR3 is TGTGCCAGCTCACCCAACGAGGGAACCACCGGGGAGCTGTTTTTT.

The chain recombines TRBV19 with TRBJ2-3, with a possible D match to TRBD2 (7 bases). The CDR3 length is 17 residues. With 1 base removed from V and 4 bases from J, the gap between germline ends came to 18 bases. CDR1 and CDR2 from the germline V gene are LNHDA and SQIVND (reference sequence). CDR3 region: CASSIGPGGGGADTQYF. The CDR3 nucleotides are TGTGCCAGTAGTATAGGCCCCGGAGGCGGGGGCGCAGATACGCAGTATTTT.

This chain uses TRBV24-1 with TRBJ1-5; D not certain. CDR3 length: 17 residues. Trimming pared 6 bases from V and 6 bases from J, leaving 23 bases between. Germline CDR1 is KGHDR and CDR2 is SFDVKD. The CDR3 loop reads CATSPKGGLTSSQPQHF. CDR3 DNA: TGTGCCACCAGTCCTAAAGGAGGACTAACCTCCTCTCAGCCCCAGCATTTT.

This rearrangement joins TRBV5-1 to TRBJ2-7; 12 positions match TRBD2. CDR1 is SGHRS and CDR2 is YFSETQ in the germline V gene. The V gene end was trimmed by 1 base and the J gene end by 3 bases; junction bases not matched to a gene: 2. The CDR3 totals 15 residues. The CDR3 DNA reads TGCGCCAGCAGCTTGTCGACTAGCGGGAGCTACGAGCAGTACTTC. Amino acid sequence: CASSLSTSGSYEQYF.

This clone was picked up a small number of times. The rearrangement links TRBV6-5 to TRBJ1-3, with a possible D match to TRBD1 (5 bases). Deletions cut 5 bases from V and 0 bases from J, with 11 bases between. Germline CDR1 is MNHEY and CDR2 is SVGAGI. The CDR3 covers 15 residues. The CDR3 spells CASSIQESSGNTIYF. Written as DNA, the CDR3 is TGTGCCAGCAGTATACAGGAGAGCTCTGGAAACACCATATATTTT.

This chain connects TRBV7-9 to TRBJ2-7, with TRBD2 matching 8 bases. In germline, CDR1 is SEHNR, CDR2 FQNEAQ (reference sequence). This CDR3 is built from 15 residues. V lost 5 bases, J lost 2 bases, and 8 bases stayed unmatched. The CDR3 sequence: CASSPPSGSPYEQYF. The DNA of the CDR3 is TGTGCCAGCAGCCCCCCCAGCGGGAGCCCCTACGAGCAGTACTTC. Using reference TRBV7-9 and TRBJ2-7 for the parts outside the CDR3, the full variable domain is DTGVSQNPRHKITKRGQNVTFRCDPISEHNRLYWYRQTLGQGPEFLTYFQNEAQLEKSRLLSDRFSAERPKGSFSTLEIQRTEQGDSAMYLCASSPPSGSPYEQYFGPGTRLTVT.

The chain links TRBV7-9 to TRBJ1-2, with 8 bases aligning to TRBD1. V lost 3 bases to trimming and J lost 6 bases; unmatched junction nucleotides: 3. Germline loops: CDR1 SEHNR, CDR2 FQNEAQ (reference sequence). This CDR3 has 13 residues. CDR3 loop: CASSFLTGDGYTF. The CDR3 DNA sequence: TGTGCCAGCAGCTTTCTGACAGGGGATGGCTACACCTTC.

The V gene is TRBV7-9, the J gene TRBJ2-3; 8 positions agree with TRBD1. The V gene's germline CDR1 is SEHNR and CDR2 FQNEAQ (reference sequence). Trimming at V came to 5 bases and at J to 4 bases, leaving 11 bases not matched to a gene. This CDR3 comprises 16 residues. The chain's CDR3 is CASSDAPRQGSDTQYF. As DNA, the CDR3 is TGTGCCAGCAGCGACGCCCCCCGACAGGGGTCAGATACGCAGTATTTT.

The chain combines TRBV3-1 (or the pseudogene TRBV3-2) with TRBJ2-7; D might be TRBD2 (6 bases). V was pared by 3 bases and J by 5 bases, with 11 bases between. This CDR3 is built from 13 residues. Germline assignment: CDR1 LGHDT and CDR2 YNNKEL (reference sequence). The CDR3 DNA sequence: TGTGCCAGCAGCCACGGGAGTACCAACGAGCAGTACTTC. This sequence encodes CASSHGSTNEQYF.